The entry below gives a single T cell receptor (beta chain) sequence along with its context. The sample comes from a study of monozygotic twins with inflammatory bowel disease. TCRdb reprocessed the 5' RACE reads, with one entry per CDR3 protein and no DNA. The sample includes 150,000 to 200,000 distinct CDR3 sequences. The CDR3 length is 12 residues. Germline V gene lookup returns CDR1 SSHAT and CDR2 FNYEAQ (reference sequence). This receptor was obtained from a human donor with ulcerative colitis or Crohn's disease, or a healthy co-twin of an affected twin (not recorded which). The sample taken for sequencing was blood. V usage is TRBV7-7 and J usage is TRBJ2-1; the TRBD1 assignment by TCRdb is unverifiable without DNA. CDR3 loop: CASSPGFGEQFF. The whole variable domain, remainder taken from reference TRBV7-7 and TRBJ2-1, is GAGVSQSPRYKVTKRGQDVTLRCDPISSHATLYWYQQALGQGPEFLTYFNYEAQPDKSGLPSDRFSAERPEGSISTLTIQRTEQRDSAMYRCASSPGFGEQFFGPGTRLTVL.